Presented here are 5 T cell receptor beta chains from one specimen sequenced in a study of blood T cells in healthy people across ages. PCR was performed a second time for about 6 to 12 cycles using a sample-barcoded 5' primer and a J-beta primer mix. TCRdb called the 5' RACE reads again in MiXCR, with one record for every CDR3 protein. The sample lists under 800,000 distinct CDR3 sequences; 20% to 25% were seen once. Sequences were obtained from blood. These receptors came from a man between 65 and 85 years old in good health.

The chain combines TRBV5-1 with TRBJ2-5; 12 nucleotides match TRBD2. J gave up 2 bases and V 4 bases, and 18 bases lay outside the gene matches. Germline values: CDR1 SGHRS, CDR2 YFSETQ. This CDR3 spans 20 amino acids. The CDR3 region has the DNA TGCGCCAGCAGCACTCACCGACTAGCGGGAGAGGGGGGGGGACAAGAGACCCAGTACTTC. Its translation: CASSTHRLAGEGGGQETQYF.

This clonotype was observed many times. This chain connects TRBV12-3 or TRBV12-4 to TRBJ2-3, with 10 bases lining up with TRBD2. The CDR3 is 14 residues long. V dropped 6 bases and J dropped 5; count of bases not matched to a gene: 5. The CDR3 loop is CASRLAGVEDTQYF. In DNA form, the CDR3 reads TGTGCCAGCAGGCTAGCGGGAGTTGAAGATACGCAGTATTTT.

The CDR3 sequence is CSVTSEPGLQYF. The CDR3 DNA reads as TGCAGTGTTACATCGGAGCCCGGGTTGCAGTACTTC. V and J are TRBV20-1 and TRBJ2-1, with unresolved D. TRBJ2-7 explains the end of the DNA better; the J call may be wrong. The CDR3 runs 12 residues. CDR1 DFQATT and CDR2 SNEGSKA come from the germline V gene (reference sequence).

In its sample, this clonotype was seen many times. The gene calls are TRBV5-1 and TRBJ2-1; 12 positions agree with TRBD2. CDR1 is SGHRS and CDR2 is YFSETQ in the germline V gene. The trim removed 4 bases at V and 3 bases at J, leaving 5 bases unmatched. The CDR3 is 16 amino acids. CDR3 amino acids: CASSPGTSGYYNEQFF. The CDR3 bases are TGCGCCAGCAGCCCAGGGACTAGCGGGTACTACAATGAGCAGTTCTTC.

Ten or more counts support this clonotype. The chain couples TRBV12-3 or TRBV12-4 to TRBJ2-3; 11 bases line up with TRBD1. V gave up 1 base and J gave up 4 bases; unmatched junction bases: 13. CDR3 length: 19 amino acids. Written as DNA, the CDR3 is TGTGCCAGCAGTTTAGAGGACAGGGGGCGAGTTGCTTGGGCAGATACGCAGTATTTT. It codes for CASSLEDRGRVAWADTQYF.